These 31 T cell receptor beta chains came from one sample sequenced in a study of blood T cell repertoires in COVID-19 (dated by TCRdb to about 2020). Receptor amplification or capture employed the immunoSEQ multiplex PCR assay. TCRdb holds this immuneACCESS table with in-frame rearrangements only. Some clones are missing; in checked studies, unresolved V genes explain under half, and the rest has no known cause. The sample table lists about 99,000 clones, roughly 90% of them with a count of one. The biggest ten clones account for 6.2% of the sample. The sample consisted of peripheral blood. The source of these receptors is a human donor in a cohort sampled during active COVID-19.

The chain carries TRBV3-1 (or the pseudogene TRBV3-2) and TRBJ2-1; D gene uncertain. Trimming stripped 1 base from V and 8 bases from J, with 12 bases between. CDR1 is LGHDT and CDR2 is YNNKEL in the germline V gene (reference sequence). This CDR3 spans 14 amino acids. This chain's CDR3 is CASSQGLGVYEQFF. The CDR3, as DNA: TGTGCCAGCAGCCAAGGCCTAGGAGTGTATGAGCAGTTCTTC.

The V and J genes are TRBV14 and TRBJ2-7, with TRBD2 as a possible D gene (6 bases). V gave up 5 bases and J gave up 4 bases, with 15 bases separating them. Per the germline V gene, CDR1 is SGHDN and CDR2 is FVKESK. This CDR3 spans 14 amino acids. DNA for the CDR3: TGTGCCAGCAGCAAGGCGCCGGGGGATTACGAGCAGTACTTC. The encoded protein is CASSKAPGDYEQYF. Based on the CDR3 plus reference TRBV14 and TRBJ2-7, the full variable domain is EAGVTQFPSHSVIEKGQTVTLRCDPISGHDNLYWYRRVMGKEIKFLLHFVKESKQDESGMPNNRFLAERTGGTYSTLKVQPAELEDSGVYFCASSKAPGDYEQYFGPGTRLTVT.

The CDR3 DNA sequence: TGTGCCAGCAGTTACTCGACAGGGAGCTCCTACGAGCAGTACTTC. Its translation is CASSYSTGSSYEQYF. This chain links TRBV6-5 with TRBJ2-7; the match to TRBD1 covers 7 bases. V was clipped by 0 bases and J by 0 bases; unmatched bases: 2. The CDR3 is made up of 15 amino acids. The V gene's germline CDR1 is MNHEY and CDR2 SVGAGI.

This sequence joins TRBV5-1 and TRBJ2-5, with 8 positions matching TRBD2. The J segment lost 5 bases and the V segment lost 0 bases, leaving 6 bases of the junction unmatched. Per germline, CDR1 SGHRS and CDR2 YFSETQ. The CDR3 covers 15 residues. For the CDR3, the DNA is TGCGCCAGCAGCTTGGGCGGGGGGCCAGAGGAGACCCAGTACTTC. Encoded protein: CASSLGGGPEETQYF.

The chain joins TRBV10-1 to TRBJ2-3; possible D gene TRBD2, 6 bases. V lost 3 bases to trimming and J lost 2 bases, with 12 bases between them. This CDR3 comprises 15 residues. Germline V CDR1 and CDR2: WNHNN, SYGVQD (reference sequence). The chain's CDR3 is CASSDPTRDTDTQYF. For the CDR3, the DNA is TGCGCCAGCAGTGACCCGACGCGGGACACAGATACGCAGTATTTT.

The CDR3 DNA is TGTGCCAGCAGCGTGACAGGGGTTGGCAATCAGCCCCAGCATTTT. Protein: CASSVTGVGNQPQHF. The chain joins TRBV28 to TRBJ1-5; 8 nucleotides agree with TRBD1. The CDR3 has 15 amino acids. From germline, CDR1 is MDHEN and CDR2 SYDVKM. Trimming took 6 bases from V and 2 from J; bases not matched to a gene: 6.

The chain carries TRBV6-5 and TRBJ1-2; a weak D match, TRBD1 (5 bases). The CDR3 is 13 residues long. Per germline, CDR1 MNHEY and CDR2 SVGAGI. Trimming left V 6 bases short and J 4 bases short, with 12 bases between. The CDR3 region has the DNA TGTGCCAGCAGAGCCGACAGCGTCTATGGCTACACCTTC. Amino acid sequence: CASRADSVYGYTF.

The CDR3, as DNA: TGTGCCAGCAGTACAACAGGGCTTGCAACTAATGAAAAACTGTTTTTT. Its translation: CASSTTGLATNEKLFF. This chain links TRBV2 with TRBJ1-4, with a tentative D call TRBD1 (6 bases). Germline CDR1 is SNHLY and CDR2 is FYNNEI. Trimming left V 5 bases short and J 0 bases short, with 13 bases between. This CDR3 comprises 16 residues.

The chain links TRBV4-1 to TRBJ2-5; 8 bases are shared with TRBD1. Germline-derived CDR1 and CDR2 are MGHRA and YSYEKL. The CDR3 sequence is 14 residues long. V lost 2 bases and J lost 5; bases outside the gene matches: 4. The CDR3 loop reads CASSQSGGAETQYF. For the CDR3, the DNA is TGCGCCAGCAGCCAATCAGGGGGCGCCGAGACCCAGTACTTC.

The chain combines TRBV28 with TRBJ2-3; a possible D gene is TRBD2 (5 bases). Germline CDR1 MDHEN, CDR2 SYDVKM. CDR3 length: 15 amino acids. Between the trimmed V and J ends, which lost 6 bases and 2 bases, there was a span of 15 bases. The CDR3 spells CASRGGSRDTDTQYF. CDR3 coding DNA: TGTGCCAGCAGGGGCGGTTCCCGGGACACAGATACGCAGTATTTT. Using reference TRBV28 and TRBJ2-3 for the parts outside the CDR3, the full variable domain is DVKVTQSSRYLVKRTGEKVFLECVQDMDHENMFWYRQDPGLGLRLIYFSYDVKMKEKGDIPEGYSVSREKKERFSLILESASTNQTSMYLCASRGGSRDTDTQYFGPGTRLTVL.

The chain has TRBV28 and TRBJ2-6; tentatively, D is TRBD1 (6 bases). Germline V gene data show CDR1 as MDHEN and CDR2 as SYDVKM. Trimming shortened V by 7 bases and J by 2 bases, and 12 bases separated the two germline ends. There are 15 residues in the CDR3. In nucleotides, the CDR3 is TGTGCCAGCACCAAGACAGGCGCTGGGGCCAACGTCCTGACTTTC. Residues: CASTKTGAGANVLTF.

The V call is TRBV12-3 or TRBV12-4, the J call TRBJ1-2; tentatively, D is TRBD1 (5 bases). This CDR3 is 13 amino acids long. Trimming shortened V by 0 bases and J by 4 bases, and 6 bases separated the two germline ends. The CDR3 reads CASSLADSYGYTF. The CDR3 DNA is TGTGCCAGCAGTTTAGCCGACAGCTATGGCTACACCTTC.

This rearrangement joins TRBV10-1 to TRBJ1-1, with a possible D match to TRBD1 (6 bases). Trimming shortened V by 4 bases and J by 3 bases, and 9 bases separated the two germline ends. CDR3 length equals 13 residues. Germline V gene data show CDR1 as WNHNN and CDR2 as SYGVQD (reference sequence). The CDR3 reads CASSADSHTEAFF. CDR3 sequence (DNA): TGCGCCAGCAGTGCGGACAGCCACACTGAAGCTTTCTTT.

The chain's CDR3 is CASSYGQFYEQYF. CDR3 bases: TGTGCCAGCAGTTACGGACAGTTCTACGAGCAGTACTTC. The gene calls are TRBV6-2 or TRBV6-3 and TRBJ2-7; D may be TRBD1 (6 bases). The length of the CDR3 is 13 residues. Trimming shortened V by 2 bases and J by 3 bases, and 8 bases separated the two germline ends. Germline CDR1 MNHEY, CDR2 SVGEGT.

The genes are TRBV28 and TRBJ2-5; D is ambiguous. V shed 4 bases and J shed 5 bases, with 14 bases lying between them. Germline values: CDR1 MDHEN, CDR2 SYDVKM. The CDR3 contains 14 residues. The DNA for the CDR3 is TGTGCCAGCAGTTCGATCGGCCCGGAGGAGACCCAGTACTTC. Its translation: CASSSIGPEETQYF.

The V and J genes are TRBV9 and TRBJ2-6; maybe TRBD2 (6 bases). The V gene lost 3 bases and the J gene lost 4 bases, with 11 bases spanning the gap. There are 15 residues in the CDR3. Germline V gives CDR1 SGDLS, CDR2 YYNGEE. Here the CDR3 DNA reads TGTGCCAGCAGCGCATCGGGGGTCGGGGCCAACGTCCTGACTTTC. It is translated as CASSASGVGANVLTF.

This chain joins TRBV3-1 (or the pseudogene TRBV3-2) and TRBJ2-3; 11 bases agree with TRBD2. Germline trimming cut 4 bases from V and 6 bases from J; bases unmatched to any gene: 6. The CDR3 is 15 amino acids. The germline CDR1 and CDR2 sequences are LGHDT and YNNKEL (reference sequence). The CDR3 sequence is CASSLTSGSPDTQYF. The DNA of the CDR3 is TGTGCCAGCAGCCTAACTAGCGGGAGTCCCGATACGCAGTATTTT.

This chain connects TRBV24-1 to TRBJ2-7, with 8 bases matching TRBD1. Germline loops: CDR1 KGHDR, CDR2 SFDVKD. The V gene end was trimmed by 3 bases and the J gene end by 4 bases; junction bases not matched to a gene: 10. The CDR3 loop spans 16 amino acids. This CDR3 reads CATSDPGGTGLYEQYF. Here the CDR3 DNA reads TGTGCCACCAGTGATCCTGGCGGGACAGGCCTATACGAGCAGTACTTC.

The chain links TRBV7-9 to TRBJ2-1; D perhaps matches TRBD2 (6 bases). Per germline, CDR1 SEHNR and CDR2 FQNEAQ (reference sequence). V lost 5 bases and J 5 bases, leaving 13 bases between the germline ends. The CDR3 loop spans 14 amino acids. This CDR3 is CASSDQRVNNEQFF. CDR3 bases: TGTGCCAGCAGCGACCAGCGGGTAAACAATGAGCAGTTCTTC.

V and J are TRBV3-1 (or the pseudogene TRBV3-2) and TRBJ2-7, with a possible D match to TRBD1 (5 bases). Germline values: CDR1 LGHDT, CDR2 YNNKEL (reference sequence). V was pared by 4 bases and J by 6 bases, with 22 bases between. The CDR3 is 16 residues long. The CDR3 spells CASSPAPKGRRGEQYF. CDR3 sequence (DNA): TGTGCCAGCAGCCCCGCCCCCAAGGGGCGTAGGGGCGAGCAGTACTTC.

The chain employs TRBV3-1 (or the pseudogene TRBV3-2) and TRBJ2-3; 8 bases fit TRBD1. V gave up 3 bases and J gave up 0 bases; unmatched junction bases: 2. CDR3 length equals 15 residues. Germline lookup yields CDR1 LGHDT and CDR2 YNNKEL (reference sequence). CDR3 coding DNA: TGTGCCAGCAGCCACGGACAGGGCAGCACAGATACGCAGTATTTT. Amino acids: CASSHGQGSTDTQYF.

The CDR3 DNA follows: TGTGCCAGCAGTGGCAGGGGCTCCTACAATGAGCAGTTCTTC. It codes for CASSGRGSYNEQFF. The chain has TRBV2 and TRBJ2-1, with D maybe TRBD1 (6 bases). The CDR3 totals 14 residues. V was shortened by 4 bases and J by 0 bases, with 7 bases between the two germline ends. Per the germline V gene, CDR1 is SNHLY and CDR2 is FYNNEI. Combining the CDR3 with reference TRBV2 and TRBJ2-1 gives the whole variable domain EPEVTQTPSHQVTQMGQEVILRCVPISNHLYFYWYRQILGQKVEFLVSFYNNEISEKSEIFDDQFSVERPDGSNFTLKIRSTKLEDSAMYFCASSGRGSYNEQFFGPGTRLTVL.

V usage is TRBV12-3 or TRBV12-4 and J usage is TRBJ2-3, with TRBD2 matching over 7 bases. V was clipped by 6 bases and J by 6 bases; unmatched bases: 3. This CDR3 is 12 amino acids long. Here the CDR3 DNA reads TGTGCCAGCAGGATTAGCGGGGATACGCAGTATTTT. Protein: CASRISGDTQYF.

The genes are TRBV10-1 and TRBJ1-2, with a weak D call TRBD1 (5 bases). Trimming left V 7 bases short and J 5 bases short, with 11 bases between. This CDR3 contains 12 residues. CDR1 and CDR2 (germline): WNHNN, SYGVQD (reference sequence). As DNA, the CDR3 is TGCGCCAGCACCGGCAGGGTATATGGCTACACCTTC. It translates to CASTGRVYGYTF.

The chain is built from TRBV11-2 and TRBJ2-7; D might be TRBD2 (6 bases). The CDR3 consists of 15 residues. Trimming pared 6 bases from V and 2 bases from J, leaving 17 bases between. The V gene's germline CDR1 is SGHAT and CDR2 FQNNGV. CDR3: CASRLMGTATYEQYF. The CDR3 DNA reads as TGTGCCAGCAGGCTTATGGGGACTGCCACCTACGAGCAGTACTTC. The full variable domain, rest sourced from reference TRBV11-2 and TRBJ2-7, is EAGVAQSPRYKIIEKRQSVAFWCNPISGHATLYWYQQILGQGPKLLIQFQNNGVVDDSQLPKDRFSAERLKGVDSTLKIQPAKLEDSAVYLCASRLMGTATYEQYFGPGTRLTVT.

CDR3 DNA sequence: TGTGCCAGCAGCCCAACACCCCACCTAGCGGGGGCTTACTCTGGGGCCAACGTCCTGACTTTC. Amino acid sequence: CASSPTPHLAGAYSGANVLTF. The rearrangement joins TRBV7-6 to TRBJ2-6; TRBD2 agrees at 10 bases. This CDR3 is 21 amino acids long. From germline, CDR1 is SGHVS and CDR2 FNYEAQ. Trimming removed 5 bases from V and 0 bases from J; junction bases left unmatched: 16.

V and J are TRBV2 and TRBJ2-5; 7 bases align to TRBD1. Trimming removed 4 bases from V and 0 bases from J; junction bases left unmatched: 2. Per germline, CDR1 SNHLY and CDR2 FYNNEI. The CDR3 sequence is 14 residues long. CDR3 sequence reads: CASSGDSYQETQYF. CDR3 sequence (DNA): TGTGCCAGCAGTGGGGACAGCTACCAAGAGACCCAGTACTTC. Full variable domain (missing parts from reference TRBV2 and TRBJ2-5): EPEVTQTPSHQVTQMGQEVILRCVPISNHLYFYWYRQILGQKVEFLVSFYNNEISEKSEIFDDQFSVERPDGSNFTLKIRSTKLEDSAMYFCASSGDSYQETQYFGPGTRLLVL.

This sequence joins TRBV18 and TRBJ2-7; TRBD2 matches at 7 bases. CDR3 length equals 15 residues. V trimming: 2 bases; J trimming: 6 bases; junction bases outside the gene matches: 10. From germline, CDR1 is KGHSH and CDR2 LQKENI. The CDR3 DNA sequence: TGTGCCAGCTCACCAGTCGGGAGGCCCGGCGGCGAGCAGTACTTC. Protein: CASSPVGRPGGEQYF.

V gene TRBV5-3 combines with J gene TRBJ2-3; 7 positions agree with TRBD2. TRBV5-3 is classed as an ORF, of uncertain function. The CDR3 loop spans 18 amino acids. The trim removed 5 bases at V and 0 bases at J, leaving 15 bases unmatched. As DNA, the CDR3 is TGTGCCAGAAGTCGCCGGCCGGGCAGGGAGGGTAGCACAGATACGCAGTATTTT. This sequence encodes CARSRRPGREGSTDTQYF.

This chain links TRBV10-1 with TRBJ2-7, with D possibly TRBD1 on 6 matching bases. The CDR3 runs to 15 residues. The V gene lost 3 bases and the J gene lost 3 bases, with 15 bases spanning the gap. Germline V lookup: CDR1 WNHNN, CDR2 SYGVQD (reference sequence). CDR3 in amino acids: CASSDFGKGDYEQYF. For the CDR3, the DNA is TGCGCCAGCAGTGATTTTGGGAAGGGGGACTACGAGCAGTACTTC.

The chain combines TRBV6-5 with TRBJ1-5; D is uncertain. In germline, CDR1 is MNHEY, CDR2 SVGAGI. The CDR3 has 16 residues. Between the trimmed V and J ends, which lost 4 bases and 4 bases, there was a span of 17 bases. In DNA, the CDR3 is TGTGCCAGCAGTTCCTCACCGGGGTGGGCGAATCAGCCCCAGCATTTT. It encodes CASSSSPGWANQPQHF.